Reported below is one TCR beta chain. Antigen: not known. The CDR3 does not end in the conserved phenylalanine or tryptophan, so this is likely a read error. This sample stems from a study of prognosis after radiotherapy for stage I lung cancer. Genomic DNA was subjected to two-round multiplex PCR for amplification of TCR beta CDR3. It was primers specific to each TRBV and TRBJ gene that first-round PCR used. From the multiplex PCR reads, TCRdb called clonotypes with MiXCR, one entry per CDR3 protein. This table holds under 30,000 distinct CDR3 sequences, roughly 30% found once. Overall study findings and caveats: Patients with distant metastases had lower Shannon entropy after stereotactic body radiation therapy.

The CDR3 sequence is 16 residues long. Trimming removed 4 bases at V and 3 bases at J, with 18 bases between. CDR1 and CDR2 (germline): SNHLY, FYNNEI. This rearrangement joins TRBV2 to TRBJ2-5; either TRBD1 or TRBD2 may fit D (6 bases each). Sequencing used PBMCs, obtained before or after stereotactic body radiation therapy (not recorded which). This receptor was obtained from a donor at least 50 years old with non-small cell lung cancer. CDR3 bases: TGTGCCAGCAGTGGGACCTACGGGGGCTGGGAAGAGACCCAGTACCTC. Protein product: CASSGTYGGWEETQYL.